Listed here are 18 T cell receptor beta chains from one sample, sequenced in a study of regulatory T cells in long-lasting Graves disease. Time point: newly diagnosed GD, antithyroid drugs for less than 3 months. The TCR library was prepared using RNA isolated from PBMCs. Building the TCR beta libraries relied on iRepertoire HTBI primers, and CDR3 regions underwent Arm-PCR. TCRdb fed the multiplex PCR reads into MiXCR, producing one record per CDR3 protein. The sample yields roughly 410,000 distinct CDR3 sequences, approximately 15% seen once. These data also featured in a second study, about T cells in Graves' hyperthyroidism and ophthalmopathy.

The sequencing here drew on peripheral blood mononuclear cells (PBMCs), taken at new diagnosis, from a patient treated with antithyroid drugs. The receptors shown here come from a woman in her thirties or forties with Graves disease.

This clonotype was picked up a small number of times. The CDR3 region has the DNA TGTGCCAGCAGTTCGCCGACAGCTAACTATGGCTACACCTTC. It codes for CASSSPTANYGYTF. This chain connects TRBV6-1 to TRBJ1-2, with a possible D match to TRBD1 (5 bases). Trimming removed 5 bases from V and 0 bases from J, with 10 bases in between. Germline V gene sequence: CDR1 MNHNS, CDR2 SASEGT. The CDR3 is made up of 14 amino acids.

This chain joins TRBV2 and TRBJ2-2; D is perhaps TRBD1 (5 bases). The germline V gene encodes CDR1 SNHLY and CDR2 FYNNEI. The CDR3 runs 12 residues. Between the trimmed V and J ends, which lost 6 bases and 4 bases, there was a span of 6 bases. In DNA, the CDR3 is TGTGCCAGCAGGGACACCACCGGGGAGCTGTTTTTT. Its translation: CASRDTTGELFF.

A few counts support this clonotype. CDR3 sequence reads: CASSSPGVNEQFF. The CDR3 bases are TGCGCCAGCAGTTCCCCAGGGGTAAATGAGCAGTTCTTC. The J gene is TRBJ2-1, the V gene TRBV5-1; possibly TRBD1 for D (6 bases). Between the trimmed V and J ends, which lost 5 bases and 7 bases, there was a span of 13 bases. Per germline, CDR1 SGHRS and CDR2 YFSETQ. The CDR3 is 13 amino acids.

A remark on this clonotype: A much larger clone differs from this one at a single base, so this may be a read error. The rearrangement uses TRBV24-1 and TRBJ2-7; possibly TRBD1 or TRBD2 for D (5 bases each). Trimming shortened V by 0 bases and J by 2 bases, and 10 bases separated the two germline ends. This CDR3 region has 15 residues. Germline-derived CDR1 and CDR2 are KGHDR and SFDVKD. CDR3 residues: CATSDLGGCAYEQYF. The CDR3 bases are TGTGCCACCAGTGATTTGGGGGGATGCGCCTACGAGCAGTACTTC.

This clonotype was observed a few times. The chain carries TRBV6-5 and TRBJ1-5; TRBD1 matches at 10 bases. The CDR3 runs to 14 residues. CDR1 is MNHEY and CDR2 is SVGAGI in the germline V gene. Unmatched junction bases numbered 2, after V lost 2 bases and J lost 7 bases. This chain's CDR3 is CASSYPTGGQPQHF. The CDR3, as DNA: TGTGCCAGCAGTTACCCGACAGGGGGCCAGCCCCAGCATTTT.

In its sample, this clonotype was seen many times. The chain carries TRBV18 and TRBJ1-1; 7 bases fit TRBD1. The CDR3 extends over 15 amino acids. Losses at the gene ends were 3 bases for V and 4 bases for J; bases not matched to a gene: 8. The germline V gene has CDR1 KGHSH and CDR2 LQKENI. CDR3 sequence: CASSPANRGGTEAFF. The CDR3 coding sequence is TGTGCCAGCTCACCGGCTAACAGGGGCGGCACTGAAGCTTTCTTT.

This clonotype came up many times. The chain carries TRBV7-2 and TRBJ1-2, with a possible D match to TRBD1 (5 bases). CDR3 size: 16 residues. The V gene lost 1 base and the J gene lost 4 bases, with 16 bases spanning the gap. Germline-derived CDR1 and CDR2 are SGHTA and FQGNSA. CDR3 sequence: CASSLERQRHSYGYTF. The CDR3 DNA sequence: TGTGCCAGCAGCTTAGAAAGACAGCGACACTCCTATGGCTACACCTTC. The whole variable domain, remainder taken from reference TRBV7-2 and TRBJ1-2, is GAGVSQSPSNKVTEKGKDVELRCDPISGHTALYWYRQSLGQGLEFLIYFQGNSAPDKSGLPSDRFSAERTGGSVSTLTIQRTQQEDSAVYLCASSLERQRHSYGYTFGSGTRLTVV.

This clonotype was recorded many times. The chain combines TRBV7-3 with TRBJ2-1; a weak D match, TRBD2 (5 bases). Germline CDR1 reads SGHTA; CDR2 reads FQGTGA. V lost 0 bases, J lost 0 bases, and 12 bases lay in between. The CDR3 runs to 17 residues. Here the CDR3 reads CASSLTSSGSSYNEQFF. CDR3 in DNA: TGTGCCAGCAGCTTAACGTCAAGCGGCAGCTCCTACAATGAGCAGTTCTTC.

This clonotype was observed many times. This chain connects TRBV7-9 to TRBJ2-1; D uncertain. CDR1 and CDR2 (germline): SEHNR, FQNEAQ (reference sequence). Deletions cut 2 bases from V and 4 bases from J, with 15 bases between. The CDR3 totals 16 residues. The CDR3 DNA is TGTGCCAGCAGCTTAATTTTGGTTGACGGTTACAATGAGCAGTTCTTC. Translation: CASSLILVDGYNEQFF.

J is TRBJ1-1 and V is TRBV9; possibly TRBD1 for D (6 bases). Between the trimmed V and J ends, which lost 0 bases and 7 bases, there was a span of 22 bases. The V gene's germline CDR1 is SGDLS and CDR2 YYNGEE. The CDR3 has 17 amino acids. This CDR3 is CASSVVGRGQVANEAFF. DNA of the CDR3: TGTGCCAGCAGCGTAGTTGGGAGGGGACAAGTAGCTAATGAAGCTTTCTTT. Complete variable domain (other parts from reference TRBV9 and TRBJ1-1): DSGVTQTPKHLITATGQRVTLRCSPRSGDLSVYWYQQSLDQGLQFLIQYYNGEERAKGNILERFSAQQFPDLHSELNLSSLELGDSALYFCASSVVGRGQVANEAFFGQGTRLTVV.

The sample holds a few counts of this clonotype. A much larger clone lies one base from this, so it may be a read error. The chain carries TRBV7-2 and TRBJ1-1; D not certain. This CDR3 comprises 13 residues. V lost 8 bases and J lost 2, with 12 bases in between. Per germline, CDR1 SGHTA and CDR2 FQGNSA. CDR3 protein: CASALHGNTEAFF. In DNA, the CDR3 is TGTGCCAGCGCTTTACACGGAAACACTGAAGCTTTCTTT.

This clonotype showed up just a few times. This rearrangement joins TRBV19 to TRBJ1-6; no reliable D call. Germline CDR1 is LNHDA and CDR2 is SQIVND (reference sequence). The germline V and J ends were trimmed by 5 bases and 5 bases, with 16 bases remaining between them. The CDR3 loop spans 16 amino acids. In DNA, the CDR3 is TGTGCCAGTAGTCCCCAGGCGCGGGGAAATAATTCACCCCTCCACTTT. Its translation is CASSPQARGNNSPLHF.

On this clonotype: Since no conserved phenylalanine or tryptophan closes the CDR3, a read error is the likely cause. This chain joins TRBV11-1 and TRBJ2-3; D not resolved. V lost 3 bases and J 4 bases, leaving 8 bases between the germline ends. CDR1 and CDR2 (germline): SGHAT, FQDESV (reference sequence). The CDR3 length is 13 residues. The DNA of the CDR3 is TGTGCCAGCAGCTTGGAATACGCAGATACGCAGTATCTT. Encoded protein: CASSLEYADTQYL.

This rearrangement joins TRBV15 to TRBJ2-5; TRBD2 aligns across 8 bases. The CDR3 has 15 residues. Looked up from germline, CDR1 is LNHNV and CDR2 is YYDKDF (reference sequence). Germline trimming cut 4 bases from V and 1 base from J; bases unmatched to any gene: 5. The CDR3 reads CATSTSGLAQETQYF. CDR3 DNA sequence: TGTGCCACCAGCACATCTGGACTAGCCCAAGAGACCCAGTACTTC.

The chain is built from TRBV19 and TRBJ2-7; D gene uncertain. V lost 6 bases, J lost 1 base, and 13 bases lay in between. This CDR3 comprises 14 residues. Germline V gives CDR1 LNHDA, CDR2 SQIVND (reference sequence). The CDR3 sequence: CASRKSWGSYEQYF. CDR3 coding DNA: TGTGCCAGTAGAAAATCTTGGGGTTCCTACGAGCAGTACTTC.

The rearrangement joins TRBV20-1 to TRBJ2-1; D is possibly TRBD1 (6 bases). Deletions cut 1 base from V and 4 bases from J, with 17 bases between. Looked up from germline, CDR1 is DFQATT and CDR2 is SNEGSKA (reference sequence). The CDR3 has 16 residues. The CDR3 region is CSARAPMAGAYNEQFF. For the CDR3, the DNA is TGCAGTGCTAGAGCCCCGATGGCAGGGGCATACAATGAGCAGTTCTTC.

The chain is built from TRBV6-1 and TRBJ1-1; D is ambiguous. Germline V gives CDR1 MNHNS, CDR2 SASEGT. The CDR3 length is 14 residues. V shed 2 bases and J shed 0 bases, with 7 bases lying between them. CDR3 in amino acids: CASSEPGMNTEAFF. DNA of the CDR3: TGTGCCAGCAGTGAACCCGGCATGAACACTGAAGCTTTCTTT.

This clonotype was detected ten times or more. The gene calls are TRBV30 and TRBJ1-1; D is unresolved. The V and J ends lost 3 bases and 4 bases respectively, with 12 bases between them. The CDR3 length is 13 residues. Germline CDR1 is GTSNPN and CDR2 is SVGIG (reference sequence). As DNA, the CDR3 is TGTGCCTGGAGGGGGAAAATGGTCACTGAAGCTTTCTTT. Protein product: CAWRGKMVTEAFF.